This T cell receptor (beta chain) was profiled in a study of beta chain features in type 1 diabetes. General study points: The influence of HLA type on TCRB rearrangement stayed undetermined. Compared to healthy donors, patients appeared to have naive, central memory and Treg TCRB repertoires that were more alike.

In regard to this clone: What it binds is unknown.

The study reverse transcribed the entire isolated RNA, so it sequenced expressed TCRB transcripts. It was found that naive, central memory and regulatory T cell samples averaged around 3.7 million reads. Assay: immunoSEQ multiplex PCR; the TCRdb copy retains only in-frame clones and omits some. The sample has 300,000 to 450,000 clones, over 10% seen once. Sorting that relied on CD45RO/CCR7/CD25/CD127/CD95/CD27 yielded CD4+ naive, central memory, regulatory and stem cell-like memory cells. The CDR3 is 15 residues long. From germline, CDR1 is SGHDT and CDR2 YYEEEE. V was pared by 0 bases and J by 2 bases, with 5 bases of the junction left unmatched.

J is TRBJ2-7 and V is TRBV5-6; 7 nucleotides agree with TRBD2. The material sequenced was naive CD4+ T cells from blood. The receptor comes from a man between 18 and 29 years old in good health. CDR3 amino acids: CASSLVGGTTYEQYF. The CDR3 DNA sequence: TGTGCCAGCAGCTTGGTCGGGGGGACCACCTACGAGCAGTACTTC.